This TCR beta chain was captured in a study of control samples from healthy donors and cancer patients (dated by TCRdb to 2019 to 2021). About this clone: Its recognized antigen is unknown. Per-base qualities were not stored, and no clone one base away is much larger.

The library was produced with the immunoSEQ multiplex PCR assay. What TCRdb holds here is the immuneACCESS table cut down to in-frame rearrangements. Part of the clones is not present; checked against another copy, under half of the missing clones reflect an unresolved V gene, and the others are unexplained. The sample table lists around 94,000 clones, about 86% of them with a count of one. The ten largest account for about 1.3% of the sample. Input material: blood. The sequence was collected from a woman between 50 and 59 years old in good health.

The DNA is TGCGCCAGCAGCCCGGATCGAGTGGCCGGGGAGCTGTTTTTT. Translated, it reads CASSPDRVAGELFF. The chain is encoded by TRBV5-1 joined to TRBJ2-2; the D segment cannot be called with confidence. From its cysteine to its phenylalanine, the CDR3 spans 14 amino acids. Of the read, only the CDR3 DNA is kept; its 42 bases are in frame from base 1. CDR1 and CDR2, per the germline V gene, are SGHRS and YFSETQ. V drops 4 bases and J drops 6 bases, leaving 13 bases in between.